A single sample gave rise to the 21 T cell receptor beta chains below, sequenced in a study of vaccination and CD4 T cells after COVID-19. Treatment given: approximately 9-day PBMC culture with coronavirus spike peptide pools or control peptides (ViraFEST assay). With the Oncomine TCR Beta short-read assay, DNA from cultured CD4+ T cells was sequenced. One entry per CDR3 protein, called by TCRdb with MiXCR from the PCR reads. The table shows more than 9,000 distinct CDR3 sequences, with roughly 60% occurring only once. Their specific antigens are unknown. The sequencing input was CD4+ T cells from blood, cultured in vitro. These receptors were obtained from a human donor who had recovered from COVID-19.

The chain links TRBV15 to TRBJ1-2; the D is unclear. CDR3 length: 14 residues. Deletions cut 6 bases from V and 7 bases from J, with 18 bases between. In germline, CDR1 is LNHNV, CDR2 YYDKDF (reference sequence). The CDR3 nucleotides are TGTGCCACCAGTAAAGGAGGACGGGCAAGTGGCTACACCTTC. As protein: CATSKGGRASGYTF.

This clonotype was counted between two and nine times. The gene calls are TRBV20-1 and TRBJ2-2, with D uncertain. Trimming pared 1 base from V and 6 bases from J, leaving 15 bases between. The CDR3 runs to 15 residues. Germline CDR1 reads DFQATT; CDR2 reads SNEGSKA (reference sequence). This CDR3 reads CSARGFRIESGELFF. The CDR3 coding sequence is TGCAGTGCTAGAGGCTTTCGAATAGAGTCCGGGGAGCTGTTTTTT.

In DNA, the CDR3 is TGTGCCTGGAGTGTCGGGCAGGGTCACGAGCAGTACTTC. It encodes CAWSVGQGHEQYF. V gene TRBV30 combines with J gene TRBJ2-7; D perhaps matches TRBD1 (5 bases). Germline V gives CDR1 GTSNPN, CDR2 SVGIG (reference sequence). V dropped 0 bases and J dropped 5 bases, with 11 bases sitting between them. This CDR3 has 13 amino acids.

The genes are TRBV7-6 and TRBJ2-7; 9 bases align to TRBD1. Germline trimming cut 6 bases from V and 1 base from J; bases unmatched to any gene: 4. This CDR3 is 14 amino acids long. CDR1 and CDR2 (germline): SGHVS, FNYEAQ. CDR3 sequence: CASRSQGASYEQYF. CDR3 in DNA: TGTGCCAGCAGGTCACAGGGGGCGTCCTACGAGCAGTACTTC.

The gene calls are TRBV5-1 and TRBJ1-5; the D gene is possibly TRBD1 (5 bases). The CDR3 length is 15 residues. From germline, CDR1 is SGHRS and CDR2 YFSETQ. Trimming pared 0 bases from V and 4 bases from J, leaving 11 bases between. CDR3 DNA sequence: TGCGCCAGCAGCTTGGATGGCCAGGGAAATCAGCCCCAGCATTTT. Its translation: CASSLDGQGNQPQHF.

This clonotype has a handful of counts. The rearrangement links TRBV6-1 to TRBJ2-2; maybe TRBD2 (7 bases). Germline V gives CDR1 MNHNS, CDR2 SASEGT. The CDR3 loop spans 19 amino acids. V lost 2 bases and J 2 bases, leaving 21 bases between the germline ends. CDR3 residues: CASSESGVGGGTNTGELFF. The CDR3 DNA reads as TGTGCCAGCAGTGAATCTGGGGTTGGGGGAGGGACAAACACCGGGGAGCTGTTTTTT.

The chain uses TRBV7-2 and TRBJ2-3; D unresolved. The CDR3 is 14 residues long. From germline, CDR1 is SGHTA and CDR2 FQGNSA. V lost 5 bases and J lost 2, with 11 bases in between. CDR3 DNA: TGTGCCAGCAGCCCCTGGGCCCACACAGATACGCAGTATTTT. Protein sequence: CASSPWAHTDTQYF.

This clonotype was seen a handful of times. DNA of the CDR3: TGCAGTGCTAGCGGGACTAGCGGGAGTACTTCGTACGAGCAGTACTTC. Translated, it gives CSASGTSGSTSYEQYF. The J gene is TRBJ2-7, the V gene TRBV20-1; 14 bases line up with TRBD2. V gave up 3 bases and J gave up 4 bases; unmatched junction bases: 8. From germline, CDR1 is DFQATT and CDR2 SNEGSKA (reference sequence). This CDR3 spans 16 amino acids.

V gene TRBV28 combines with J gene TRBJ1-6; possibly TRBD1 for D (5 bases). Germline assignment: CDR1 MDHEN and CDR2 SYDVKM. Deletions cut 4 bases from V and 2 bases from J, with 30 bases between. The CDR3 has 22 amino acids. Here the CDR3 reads CASSSFWPPIGAPSTYNSPLHF. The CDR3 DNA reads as TGTGCCAGCAGTTCATTCTGGCCCCCCATCGGGGCGCCTAGCACCTATAATTCACCCCTCCACTTT.

In DNA form, the CDR3 reads TGCAGTGCTAGGATCCCCACGACTAGTGGGTCCACCCAGTACTTC. It yields the protein CSARIPTTSGSTQYF. V gene TRBV20-1 combines with J gene TRBJ2-5, with D possibly TRBD2 on 6 matching bases. Germline V gene lookup returns CDR1 DFQATT and CDR2 SNEGSKA (reference sequence). The CDR3 consists of 15 residues. V was pared by 3 bases and J by 8 bases, with 22 bases between.

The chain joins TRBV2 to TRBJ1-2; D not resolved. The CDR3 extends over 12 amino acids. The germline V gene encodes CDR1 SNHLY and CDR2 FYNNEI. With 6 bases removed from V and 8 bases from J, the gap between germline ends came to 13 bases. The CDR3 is CASRSGFQGYTF. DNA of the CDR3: TGTGCCAGCAGATCTGGTTTCCAGGGCTACACCTTC.

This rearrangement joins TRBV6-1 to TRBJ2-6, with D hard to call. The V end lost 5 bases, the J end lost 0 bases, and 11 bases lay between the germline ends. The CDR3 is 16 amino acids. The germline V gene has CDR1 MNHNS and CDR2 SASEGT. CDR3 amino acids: CASSPLRRSGANVLTF. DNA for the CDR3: TGTGCCAGCAGTCCCCTAAGGCGCTCTGGGGCCAACGTCCTGACTTTC.

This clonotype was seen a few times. This CDR3 reads CASSPDRSQPQHF. CDR3 bases: TGCGCCAGCAGCCCGGACAGGAGTCAGCCCCAGCATTTT. The chain recombines TRBV5-1 with TRBJ1-5; 7 bases are shared with TRBD1. V was clipped by 4 bases and J by 6 bases; unmatched bases: 4. The CDR3 is 13 amino acids. Germline assignment: CDR1 SGHRS and CDR2 YFSETQ.

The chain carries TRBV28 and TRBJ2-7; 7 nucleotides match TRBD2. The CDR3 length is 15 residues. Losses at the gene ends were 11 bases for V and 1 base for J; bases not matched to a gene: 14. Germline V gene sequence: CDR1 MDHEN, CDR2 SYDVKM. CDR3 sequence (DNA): TGTGCCGCCCGGGGCGGGAGTTCTGGATCCTACGAGCAGTACTTC. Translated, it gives CAARGGSSGSYEQYF.

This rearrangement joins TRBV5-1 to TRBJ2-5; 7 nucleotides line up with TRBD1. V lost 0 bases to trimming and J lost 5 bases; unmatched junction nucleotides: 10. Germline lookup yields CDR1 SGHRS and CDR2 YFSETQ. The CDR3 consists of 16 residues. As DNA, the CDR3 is TGCGCCAGCAGCTTGGGTCCAGACAGGGTTGAGGAGACCCAGTACTTC. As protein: CASSLGPDRVEETQYF.

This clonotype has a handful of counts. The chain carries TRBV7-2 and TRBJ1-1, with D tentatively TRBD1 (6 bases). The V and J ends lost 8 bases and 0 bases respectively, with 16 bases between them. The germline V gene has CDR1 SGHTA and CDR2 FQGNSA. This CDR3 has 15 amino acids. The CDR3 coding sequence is TGTGCCAGCTCTACAGGGACTCATCTGAACACTGAAGCTTTCTTT. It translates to CASSTGTHLNTEAFF.

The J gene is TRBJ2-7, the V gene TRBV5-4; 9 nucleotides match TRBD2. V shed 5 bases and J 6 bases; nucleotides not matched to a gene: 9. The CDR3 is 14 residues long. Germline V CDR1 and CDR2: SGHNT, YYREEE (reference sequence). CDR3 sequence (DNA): TGTGCCAGCAGTCCTGGACTAGCGCTTTCCGAGCAGTACTTC. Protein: CASSPGLALSEQYF.

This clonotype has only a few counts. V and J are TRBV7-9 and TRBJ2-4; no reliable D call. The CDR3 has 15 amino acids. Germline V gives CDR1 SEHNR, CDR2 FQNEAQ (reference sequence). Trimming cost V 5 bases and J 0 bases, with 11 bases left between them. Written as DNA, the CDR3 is TGTGCCAGCAGCCGTATTAGGCTAGCCAAAAACATTCAGTACTTC. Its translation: CASSRIRLAKNIQYF.

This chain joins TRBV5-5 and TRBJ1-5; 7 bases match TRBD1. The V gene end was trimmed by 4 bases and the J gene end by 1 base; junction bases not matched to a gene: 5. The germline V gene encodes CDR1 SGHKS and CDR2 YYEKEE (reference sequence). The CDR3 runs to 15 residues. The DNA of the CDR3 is TGTGCCAGCAGCCGACAGGGTTACAGCAATCAGCCCCAGCATTTT. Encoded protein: CASSRQGYSNQPQHF.

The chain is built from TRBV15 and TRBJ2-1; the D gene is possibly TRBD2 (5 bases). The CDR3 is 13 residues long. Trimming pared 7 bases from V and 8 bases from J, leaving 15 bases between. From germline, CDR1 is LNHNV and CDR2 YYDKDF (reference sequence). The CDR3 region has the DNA TGTGCCACCAAGGGAGTCTGGCAGGATGAGCAGTTCTTC. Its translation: CATKGVWQDEQFF. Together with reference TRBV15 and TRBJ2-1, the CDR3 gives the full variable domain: DAMVIQNPRYQVTQFGKPVTLSCSQTLNHNVMYWYQQKSSQAPKLLFHYYDKDFNNEADTPDNFQSRRPNTSFCFLDIRSPGLGDTAMYLCATKGVWQDEQFFGPGTRLTVL.

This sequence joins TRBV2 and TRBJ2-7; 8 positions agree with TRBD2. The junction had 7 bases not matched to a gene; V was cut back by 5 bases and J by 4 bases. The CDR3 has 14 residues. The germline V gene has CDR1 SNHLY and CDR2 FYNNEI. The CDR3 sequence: CASSPREGSYEQYF. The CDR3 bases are TGTGCCAGCAGTCCACGGGAGGGCTCTTACGAGCAGTACTTC.